The table lists the clone carrying this T cell receptor (beta chain) with many counts. The target antigen is unknown. This specimen comes from a study of Graves' ophthalmopathy and Graves' hyperthyroidism. RNA transcripts were the template, and TCR beta CDR3 regions were amplified from them. An initial RT-PCR round employing HTBI primers preceded a second-round multiplex PCR. Using its own MiXCR run on the multiplex PCR reads, TCRdb lists one record per CDR3 protein. In the table there are around 1,000,000 distinct CDR3 sequences, 35% to 40% of which are singletons. The authors diagnosed from clinical symptoms, serum thyroxine, TRAb, thyroid ultrasound and orbital computed tomography. Broader study findings: The model predicted progression of ophthalmopathy with a sensitivity of more than 60%, and its specificity was about 73%. Most clonotypes expanded in thyroid above 0.001 frequency were present in blood too.

The CDR3 runs to 13 residues. The germline gives CDR1 SQVTM, CDR2 ANQGSEA. V lost 7 bases and J 8 bases, leaving 17 bases between the germline ends. The source of this sequence is an adult man with Graves' hyperthyroidism. V is TRBV29-1 and J is TRBJ1-4, with D maybe TRBD1 (6 bases). The sample taken for sequencing was peripheral blood or thyroid tissue (not recorded which). DNA for the CDR3: TGCAGCGCCGACACCTCAACAGGGGAAAAACTGTTTTTT. Translation: CSADTSTGEKLFF.